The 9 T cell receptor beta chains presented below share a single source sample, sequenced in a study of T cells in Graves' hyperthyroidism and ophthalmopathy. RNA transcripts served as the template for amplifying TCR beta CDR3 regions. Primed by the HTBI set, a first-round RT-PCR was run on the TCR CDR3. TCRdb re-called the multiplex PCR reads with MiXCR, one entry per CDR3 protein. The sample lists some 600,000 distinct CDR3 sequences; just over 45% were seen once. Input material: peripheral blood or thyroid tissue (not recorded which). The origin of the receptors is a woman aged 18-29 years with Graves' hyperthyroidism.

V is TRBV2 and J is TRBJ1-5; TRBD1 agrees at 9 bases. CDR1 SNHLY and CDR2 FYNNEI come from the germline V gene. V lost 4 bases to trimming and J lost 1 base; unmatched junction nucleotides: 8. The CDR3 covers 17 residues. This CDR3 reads CASSVVPGTGSNQPQHF. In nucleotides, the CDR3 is TGTGCCAGCAGTGTTGTACCCGGGACAGGGAGCAATCAGCCCCAGCATTTT. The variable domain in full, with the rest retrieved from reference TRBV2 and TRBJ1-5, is EPEVTQTPSHQVTQMGQEVILRCVPISNHLYFYWYRQILGQKVEFLVSFYNNEISEKSEIFDDQFSVERPDGSNFTLKIRSTKLEDSAMYFCASSVVPGTGSNQPQHFGDGTRLSIL.

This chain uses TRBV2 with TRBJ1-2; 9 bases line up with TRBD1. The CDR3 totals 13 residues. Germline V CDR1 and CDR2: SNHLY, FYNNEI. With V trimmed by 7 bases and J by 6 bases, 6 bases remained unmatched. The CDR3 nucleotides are TGTGCCAGCACCTGGACAGGGGAAGATGGCTACACCTTC. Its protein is CASTWTGEDGYTF.

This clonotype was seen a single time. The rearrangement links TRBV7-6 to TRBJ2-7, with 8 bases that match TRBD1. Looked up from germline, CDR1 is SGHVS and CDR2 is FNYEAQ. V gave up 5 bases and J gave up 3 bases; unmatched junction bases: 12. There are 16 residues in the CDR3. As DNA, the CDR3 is TGTGCCAGCAGCCCCGCCCCGGGACAGGCCCACTACGAGCAGTACTTC. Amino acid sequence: CASSPAPGQAHYEQYF.

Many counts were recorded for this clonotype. The CDR3 sequence: CASSLAQANYGYTF. CDR3 nucleotides: TGTGCCAGCAGCTTGGCACAGGCTAACTATGGCTACACCTTC. The chain links TRBV7-8 to TRBJ1-2, with D perhaps TRBD1 (5 bases). The CDR3 runs 14 residues. V was shortened by 3 bases and J by 0 bases, with 8 bases between the two germline ends. Germline V gene lookup returns CDR1 SGHVS and CDR2 FQNEAQ. The full variable domain, its missing parts supplied by reference TRBV7-8 and TRBJ1-2, is GAGVSQSPRYKVAKRGQDVALRCDPISGHVSLFWYQQALGQGPEFLTYFQNEAQLDKSGLPSDRFFAERPEGSVSTLKIQRTQQEDSAVYLCASSLAQANYGYTFGSGTRLTVV.

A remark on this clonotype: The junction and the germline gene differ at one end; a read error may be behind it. The CDR3 DNA is TGTGCCAGCAGTTCCCAGGGGAACCGCTACGAGCAGTACTTC. Its protein is CASSSQGNRYEQYF. The chain links TRBV10-3 to TRBJ2-7; the D gene is possibly TRBD1 (6 bases). The CDR3 length is 14 residues. In germline, CDR1 is ENHRY, CDR2 SYGVKD.

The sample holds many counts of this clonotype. CDR3 in DNA: TGTGCCATCAGCTTAGACCCCACTAACTATGGCTACACCTTC. Its translation: CAISLDPTNYGYTF. The J gene is TRBJ1-2, the V gene TRBV10-3, with D unclear. V was pared by 6 bases and J by 0 bases, with 11 bases between. The germline V gene has CDR1 ENHRY and CDR2 SYGVKD. The CDR3 sequence is 14 residues long.

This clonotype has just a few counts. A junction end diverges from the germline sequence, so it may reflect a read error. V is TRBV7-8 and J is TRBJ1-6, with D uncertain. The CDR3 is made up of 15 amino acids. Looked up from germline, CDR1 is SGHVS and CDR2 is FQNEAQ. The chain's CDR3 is CASKGGSSYNSPLHF. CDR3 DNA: TGTGCGAGCAAGGGAGGCAGCTCCTATAATTCACCCCTCCACTTT.

CDR3 protein: CASRGELNTEAFF. Written as DNA, the CDR3 is TGTGCCAGCCGGGGGGAATTGAACACTGAAGCTTTCTTT. V is TRBV2 and J is TRBJ1-1; D is perhaps TRBD1 (5 bases). The germline CDR1 and CDR2 sequences are SNHLY and FYNNEI. The V end lost 8 bases, the J end lost 0 bases, and 10 bases lay between the germline ends. This CDR3 contains 13 residues.

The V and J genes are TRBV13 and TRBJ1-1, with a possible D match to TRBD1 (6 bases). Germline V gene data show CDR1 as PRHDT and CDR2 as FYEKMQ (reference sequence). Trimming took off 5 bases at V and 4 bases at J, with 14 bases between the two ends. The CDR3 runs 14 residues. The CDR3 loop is CASSRRGEGTEAFF. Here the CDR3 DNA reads TGTGCCAGCAGCCGAAGGGGGGAGGGCACTGAAGCTTTCTTT.